This TCR beta chain was documented in a study of chemoradiotherapy in HPV16-positive cancers. The repertoire was sequenced with immunoSEQ multiplex PCR; TCRdb's copy has only in-frame clones and lacks some. Here the sample spans some 2,500 clones, around 77% being singletons. The origin of this receptor is a human donor with HPV-associated anogenital cancer. This specimen was collected from a patient who underwent chemoradiotherapy.

The DNA for the CDR3 is TGTGCCAGTAGTAGAGGGGGGGGAACCATCCTACAGCCCCAGCATTTT. Amino acids: CASSRGGGTILQPQHF. J is TRBJ1-5 and V is TRBV19; D is possibly TRBD1 (6 bases). The V gene's germline CDR1 is LNHDA and CDR2 SQIVND (reference sequence). V shed 4 bases and J shed 7 bases, with 20 bases lying between them. The length of the CDR3 is 16 residues.